The present T cell receptor beta chain was sequenced within a study of shared T cell receptors in the human thymus. Sequencing used immunoSEQ multiplex PCR; TCRdb keeps in-frame clones, though not all of them. The sample comprises some 760,000 clones, approximately 85% of which are singletons, and under 0.012% rests with the top ten. The CDR3 is 11 amino acids. Germline values: CDR1 DFQATT, CDR2 SNEGSKA (reference sequence). These data were also filed under a second study, of human thymus T cells. From that paper: Resected material from corrective heart surgery provided the thymus tissue analysed. Related work found strong thymic repertoire overlap between unrelated individuals.

The chain employs TRBV20-1 and TRBJ2-7; 11 positions agree with TRBD1. Material for sequencing was thymocytes. The clonotype comes from a girl under three years old with a congenital heart defect. The CDR3, as DNA: TGCGCCGGGACAGGGGGCTACGAGCAGTACTTC. This codes for CAGTGGYEQYF.